This TCR beta chain emerged from a study of cytomegalovirus exposure and HLA in healthy donors. The overall study: About 80 million unique TCR sequences came from HLA-typed donors in an early release. Points from the study as a whole: Altogether, 150 or so TCR beta chains were recorded as cytomegalovirus-associated.

Germline CDR1 is MNHNS and CDR2 is SASEGT. This CDR3 contains 11 residues. Trimming took 6 bases from V and 6 from J, leaving 8 bases between them. Primers included in the PCR were 60 Vbeta and 13 Jbeta primers. Authors' analysis steps: Per a later analysis, the number of unique TCR beta chains was roughly 87 million, of which 10 million to 11 million were shared. Clones were read by immunoSEQ multiplex PCR, and TCRdb kept only the in-frame ones, dropping some. The D gene and trimming were derived from the DNA, and the V and J assignments and clone size from that table. Of 58,000 or so clones listed, around 80% are singletons. With regard to this clone: The antigen is not known.

The clonotype comes from a woman aged 40 to 50 in good health and CMV-seropositive. Source material: PBMCs. The gene calls are TRBV6-1 and TRBJ1-1; D is ambiguous. CDR3: CASSQVAEAFF. The CDR3 nucleotides read TGTGCCAGCAGCCAGGTTGCTGAAGCTTTCTTT.